Sequencing of this TCR beta chain was carried out in a study of response to subunit inactivated influenza vaccine. TCRdb reprocessed the RT-PCR reads with MiXCR, giving one entry per CDR3 protein. The sample lists about 570,000 distinct CDR3 sequences; around 10% were seen once. This clonotype occurred a few times. The germline CDR1 and CDR2 sequences are MGHRA and YSYEKL. This CDR3 region has 14 residues. The V gene lost 1 base and the J gene lost 5 bases, with 11 bases spanning the gap. The same sample was also studied in work on T cells expressing NK-cell markers. That source notes: The TCR beta cDNA came from 5'RACE template switching with UMIs. Seven donors tested HCMV-seropositive and one tested seronegative among the eight sequenced. Once again these clonotypes came out on top in the CD3+CD56-NKG2C+ fraction of several donors.

This chain joins TRBV4-1 and TRBJ1-1, with no clear D. The source of this sequence is a man between 45 and 60 years old who received an inactivated influenza vaccine. The specimen comprised PBMCs from blood, sampled on the day of vaccination. The CDR3 region is CASSQVGRRTEAFF. The CDR3 DNA sequence: TGCGCCAGCAGCCAAGTGGGGAGGCGGACTGAAGCTTTCTTT.